The T cell receptor (beta chain) described here comes from a study of blood T cell repertoires in COVID-19. As for the study in general: Samples taken during acute and convalescent COVID-19 were collected in the United States, Italy and Spain. In each case, the material was cDNA or gDNA derived from T cells, B-cell-depleted T cells, or PBMCs.

As regards this clone: One end of the junction is discordant with germline, which a read error may explain.

The assay was immunoSEQ multiplex PCR, and TCRdb's table has in-frame clones only and misses some. The data contain roughly 90,000 clones, 75% to 90% of them seen just once; the ten biggest clones take up 16%. CDR1 and CDR2 (germline): SEHNR, FQNEAQ (reference sequence). The CDR3 runs to 16 residues. The sample comprised peripheral blood. The rearrangement uses TRBV7-9 and TRBJ2-1; possibly TRBD1 for D (6 bases). This clonotype was obtained from a woman of 80 years or more with active or convalescent COVID-19. The CDR3 reads CASRREQGKSFNEQFF. CDR3 nucleotide sequence: TGTGCCAGCAGACGAGAACAGGGTAAATCCTTCAATGAGCAGTTCTTC.